The following is a T cell receptor beta chain sequence with its context. Its antigen is not identified. TCRdb recomputed calls from the 5' RACE reads with MiXCR, one row per CDR3 protein. The table shows more than 350,000 distinct CDR3 sequences, with roughly 11% occurring only once. The record originates from a study of T cells after yellow fever vaccination. At the level of the study: Fractions containing few cells were prepared with SMART-Seq v4 Ultra Low Input. General study findings and limits: After the booster, 95% to 98% of CD4 and more than 85% of CD8 primary-response clones were re-detected. Weaker overall was a secondary response that nonetheless peaked faster, on day 5 versus 15.

The ends were cut back, 4 bases at V and 9 bases at J, with 19 bases in the middle. The CDR3 has 15 residues. Germline V gene data show CDR1 as SEHNR and CDR2 as FQNEAQ (reference sequence). The starting material was PBMCs, obtained on the day of the first yellow fever vaccination. The clonotype comes from a man aged 18 to 29 who received the YFV17D yellow fever vaccine. The V call is TRBV7-9, the J call TRBJ2-1; D remains unclear. CDR3 region: CASSSQTVHYGEQFF. The DNA for the CDR3 is TGTGCCAGCAGCTCACAAACGGTGCATTACGGTGAGCAGTTCTTC.